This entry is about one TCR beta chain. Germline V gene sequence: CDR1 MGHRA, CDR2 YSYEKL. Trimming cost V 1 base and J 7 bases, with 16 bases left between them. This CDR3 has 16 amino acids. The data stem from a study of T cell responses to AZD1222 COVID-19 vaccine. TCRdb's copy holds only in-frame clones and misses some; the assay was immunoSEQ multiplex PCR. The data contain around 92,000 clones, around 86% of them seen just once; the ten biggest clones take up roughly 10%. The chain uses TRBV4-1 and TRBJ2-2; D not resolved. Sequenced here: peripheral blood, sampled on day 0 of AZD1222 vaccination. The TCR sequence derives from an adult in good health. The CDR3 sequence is CASSQGTRTKRGELFF. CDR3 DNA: TGCGCCAGCAGCCAAGGTACGAGGACGAAGCGCGGGGAGCTGTTTTTT.